A single sample is the source of the 5 T cell receptor beta chains below, sequenced in a study of T cell repertoires in cytomegalovirus infection. The antigens of these receptors remain unknown. TCRdb re-analysed the reads in MiXCR, keeping a single row per CDR3 protein. The sample consists of 570,000 or so distinct CDR3 sequences, roughly 43% of them appearing once. The sample here was cultured PBMCs, taken from culture after CMV antigen stimulation. The receptors come from a human donor in good health (CMV status not recorded). Some clones in this sample may be carry-over from other donors' samples.

The chain has TRBV7-2 and TRBJ2-2; no clear D. The V gene lost 0 bases and the J gene lost 7 bases, with 6 bases spanning the gap. CDR3 length: 13 amino acids. Germline CDR1 is SGHTA and CDR2 is FQGNSA. The CDR3 reads CASSLARHGELFF. DNA of the CDR3: TGTGCCAGCAGCTTAGCTAGACACGGGGAGCTGTTTTTT. The full variable domain, its missing parts supplied by reference TRBV7-2 and TRBJ2-2, is GAGVSQSPSNKVTEKGKDVELRCDPISGHTALYWYRQSLGQGLEFLIYFQGNSAPDKSGLPSDRFSAERTGGSVSTLTIQRTQQEDSAVYLCASSLARHGELFFGEGSRLTVL.

This chain joins TRBV20-1 and TRBJ2-5; 9 bases match TRBD2. The germline V gene encodes CDR1 DFQATT and CDR2 SNEGSKA (reference sequence). V gave up 0 bases and J gave up 4 bases; unmatched junction bases: 3. The CDR3 is 14 residues long. The chain's CDR3 is CSARELAGSETQYF. Written as DNA, the CDR3 is TGCAGTGCTAGAGAGCTAGCGGGGTCAGAGACCCAGTACTTC.

This chain links TRBV6-1 with TRBJ2-7; TRBD1 is a possible D gene (5 bases). In germline, CDR1 is MNHNS, CDR2 SASEGT. V lost 10 bases and J lost 0, with 13 bases in between. The CDR3 runs 13 residues. The CDR3 here is CAILQGISYEQYF. DNA of the CDR3: TGTGCCATTCTGCAGGGTATCTCCTACGAGCAGTACTTC.

The chain is built from TRBV20-1 and TRBJ1-4; D is uncertain. The CDR3 extends over 13 amino acids. Trimming took off 6 bases at V and 2 bases at J, with 10 bases between the two ends. The germline V gene encodes CDR1 DFQATT and CDR2 SNEGSKA (reference sequence). CDR3 protein: CSAHELTNEKLFF. DNA of the CDR3: TGCAGTGCCCACGAGCTCACTAATGAAAAACTGTTTTTT.

The chain joins TRBV14 to TRBJ2-5; D gene unclear. The length of the CDR3 is 12 residues. Trimming pared 3 bases from V and 7 bases from J, leaving 9 bases between. Germline values: CDR1 SGHDN, CDR2 FVKESK. In DNA, the CDR3 is TGTGCCAGCAGCCAGGAAGGTTTGACCCAGTACTTC. This codes for CASSQEGLTQYF.